The present entry profiles one T cell receptor (beta chain) with its context. Its antigen is not known. This sample was included in a study of naive and memory T cell subsets. Overall study results and limits: Naive and memory repertoire findings lacked a ground truth for validation.

Germline CDR1 and CDR2: MDHEN and SYDVKM. The CDR3 is 14 amino acids. The V end was cut by 4 bases, the J end by 2 bases, with 12 bases between. Two oligonucleotides, mixed equimolar, formed the beta constant-region primer covering TRBC1 and TRBC2. TCRdb fed the UMI-ligation and nested PCR reads into MiXCR, producing one record per CDR3 protein. Of roughly 140,000 distinct CDR3 sequences listed, approximately 17% were seen once; the top ten hold approximately 0.15%. The clonotype comes from a human donor in good health. The material sequenced was naive CD4+ T cells from blood. The chain couples TRBV28 to TRBJ2-7; D may correspond to TRBD1 or TRBD2 (5 bases each). The CDR3 DNA follows: TGTGCCAGCAGTTCAGGGACGTTAACCTACGAGCAGTACTTC. It is translated as CASSSGTLTYEQYF.